The source of this T cell receptor beta chain is a study of OX40 agonist ivuxolimab in advanced cancers. Measured with immunoSEQ multiplex PCR; TCRdb has only the in-frame clones, and not every one. The table has about 20,000 clones, 70% to 90% seen once. Per the germline V gene, CDR1 is SGHNT and CDR2 is YYREEE (reference sequence). The CDR3 contains 12 residues. V was shortened by 1 base and J by 6 bases, with 4 bases between the two germline ends. This clonotype was sampled from an adult with an advanced solid tumor such as melanoma, head and neck, liver or kidney cancer. Sequenced material: CD4+ or CD8+ T cells sorted from blood, taken in a trial of the OX40 agonist ivuxolimab. This chain links TRBV5-4 with TRBJ2-2, with D hard to call. The CDR3 DNA is TGTGCCAGCAGCTTGTCCGCCGGGGAGCTGTTTTTT. This gives the protein CASSLSAGELFF.